This T cell receptor (beta chain) was identified in a study of identical twins listed by TCRdb under 2016. Background for the entire study: The study deep-sequenced TCR alpha and beta repertoires from monozygotic twins, unrelated adults of various ages and cord blood to test whether fetal clonotypes persist. To rule out contamination, the twin experiments were replicated at different times with different library preparation protocols. Study-wide findings and limitations: Out-of-frame TCR alpha sharing in monozygotic twins was systematically underestimated by recombination models, whereas sharing between unrelated individuals was in agreement with the recombination models. A weaker excess of twin sharing was found in beta out-of-frame sequences because the signal-to-noise ratio was lowered by fewer shared sequences. Out-of-frame TCR alpha sequences shared between twins showed an excess of low generation-probability sequences compared with coincidental sharing between unrelated individuals. Fewer insertions were carried by abundant cord blood beta clonotypes; a weaker similar trend was observed in young adult naive repertoires, while no such trend was observed in memory repertoires. Zero-insertion analyses could be partly confounded by invariant T cells such as MAIT and iNKT, although diverse VJ usage argued against such confounding for most clonotypes. Because the same donors could not be followed over many years, the conclusions relied on cross-sectional statistical analysis.

The method behind the library was 5' RACE. TCRdb lists the instrument as Illumina HiSeq 2000. A universal primer binding site was introduced by template switching, and a unique molecular identifier was present in the final cDNA, enabling accurate counting of TCR cDNA molecules. First-strand cDNA for TCR alpha and beta chains was synthesized from specific primers in the conserved constant-segment region. To control for contamination, each cDNA library was double barcoded with a SMART-Mk sample barcode plus Illumina barcodes. Two successive PCR steps introduced TruSeq adapter sequences along with Illumina sample barcodes. TCR alpha and beta cDNA libraries were sequenced on the Illumina HiSeq platform with custom primers. From the authors' description of their analysis: Unique molecular identifiers were extracted from raw reads with MiGEC, and CDR3 positions were determined with MiXCR. For each individual, recombination models were inferred using an EM algorithm with the repgenHMM and IGoR tools. Shared clonotypes were analyzed with the tcR package in R, and sharing was normalized by the product of cloneset sizes. Out-of-frame nonproductive sequences were analyzed to study raw recombination free of thymic and clonal selection effects. The public reads were reprocessed in TCRdb via fastp at Q25 and MiXCR, keeping in-frame beta chains. Entries that share a CDR3 protein sequence are merged under the most common genes and DNA. For this entry, the V and J calls and clone size follow TCRdb and not the study's own pipeline. Present in this sample are about 430,000 distinct CDR3 sequences, approximately 17% of which were seen just once. The ten top clones hold 12% of the sample.

About this clonotype itself: Its antigen remains undetermined. No base quality values were provided; no much bigger clone lies one nucleotide off.

V is pared back by 6 bases and J by 0 bases, with 18 bases lying between the germline termini. Taken from cysteine to phenylalanine, the CDR3 has 17 residues. The entry retains the CDR3 DNA only, 51 bases that are in frame from base 1. Every donor was a healthy Caucasian. Three unrelated non-twin adults were also sequenced: a male aged 18 to 30, a male aged 50 to 60 and a female aged 50 to 60. Using Miltenyi CD45RO+ enrichment and human naive T-cell isolation kits, memory (CD45RO+) and naive T cells were isolated from PBMC. This chain is built from TRBV12-3 or TRBV12-4 and TRBJ2-1; TRBD1 could be the D gene, as 6 bases match. Sample: naive T cells sorted from blood. In the paper's terms, the cell subset or site label means: cells isolated with a human naive T-cell isolation kit. This clonotype was sampled from a man aged 50 to 59 in good health. This receptor has the CDR3 CASRSFDRTHSYNEQFF. Here is the DNA: TGTGCCAGCAGATCCTTCGACAGGACACACTCCTACAATGAGCAGTTCTTC.